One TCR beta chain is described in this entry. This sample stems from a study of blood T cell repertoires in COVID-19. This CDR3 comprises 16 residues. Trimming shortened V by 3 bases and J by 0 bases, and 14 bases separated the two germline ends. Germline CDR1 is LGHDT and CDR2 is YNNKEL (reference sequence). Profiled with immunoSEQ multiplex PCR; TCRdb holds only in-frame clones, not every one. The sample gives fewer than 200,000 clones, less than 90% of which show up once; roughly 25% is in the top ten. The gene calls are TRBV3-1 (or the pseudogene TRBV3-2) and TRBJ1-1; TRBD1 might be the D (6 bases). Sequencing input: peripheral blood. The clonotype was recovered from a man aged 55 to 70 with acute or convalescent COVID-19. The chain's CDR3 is CASSHSDRNLNTEAFF. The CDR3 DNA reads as TGTGCCAGCAGCCATAGCGACAGGAACTTGAACACTGAAGCTTTCTTT.